Presented here are 20 T cell receptor beta chains from one specimen sequenced in a study of T cell repertoires in cytomegalovirus infection. TCRdb used MiXCR to reprocess the reads, holding one entry per CDR3 protein. The data hold around 130,000 distinct CDR3 sequences, with roughly 9% observed a single time. The specimen was PBMCs. The source is a human donor in good health (CMV status not recorded). Some clones in this sample may be carry-over from other donors' samples.

This clonotype was detected ten times or more. The J gene is TRBJ2-1, the V gene TRBV2; 15 positions match TRBD2. CDR1 SNHLY and CDR2 FYNNEI come from the germline V gene. With V trimmed by 6 bases and J by 11 bases, 5 bases remained unmatched. The CDR3 loop spans 14 amino acids. The CDR3 DNA reads as TGTGCCAGCAGGGGACTAGCGGGGGGACCTAAGCAGTTCTTC. The encoded protein is CASRGLAGGPKQFF.

As for this clonotype: One end of the junction varies from germline; a read error may be responsible. This chain connects TRBV12-3 or TRBV12-4 to TRBJ2-3; 13 nucleotides match TRBD2. The CDR3 covers 15 residues. CDR3 in amino acids: CVSSGLAGATDTQYF. The DNA of the CDR3 is TGTGTCAGCAGTGGACTAGCGGGGGCCACAGATACGCAGTATTTT.

This clonotype was counted at least ten times. CDR3 residues: CASRTGTGEMNTEAFF. CDR3 bases: TGTGCCAGCAGAACCGGGACAGGGGAGATGAACACTGAAGCTTTCTTT. The chain links TRBV28 to TRBJ1-1, with TRBD1 matching over 10 bases. The V segment lost 6 bases and the J segment 0 bases; nucleotides outside the gene matches: 7. This CDR3 region has 16 residues. Germline CDR1 is MDHEN and CDR2 is SYDVKM.

Concerning this clonotype: A much larger clone lies a single base off, so this may be a read error. The V and J genes are TRBV11-2 and TRBJ1-1; no clear D. This CDR3 is 11 amino acids long. The germline gives CDR1 SGHAT, CDR2 FQNNGV. V was clipped by 5 bases and J by 8 bases, with 9 bases between them. CDR3 residues: CASSPHGEAFF. In nucleotides, the CDR3 is TGTGCCAGCAGCCCCCACGGAGAAGCTTTCTTT.

The chain joins TRBV5-5 to TRBJ2-3; D gene uncertain. Germline CDR1 SGHKS, CDR2 YYEKEE (reference sequence). Trimming removed 0 bases at V and 2 bases at J, with 4 bases between. This CDR3 is 13 amino acids long. The CDR3 DNA follows: TGTGCCAGCAGCTTGGGAAACACAGATACGCAGTATTTT. Translated: CASSLGNTDTQYF.

This clonotype has at least ten counts. This chain connects TRBV4-2 to TRBJ2-7, with D perhaps matching TRBD1 (6 bases). Trimming shortened V by 3 bases and J by 4 bases, and 13 bases separated the two germline ends. The germline gives CDR1 LGHNA, CDR2 YNFKEQ. The CDR3 runs to 14 residues. CDR3 coding DNA: TGTGCCAGCAGCCACTCTGACAGGTATTACGAGCAGTACTTC. Translation gives CASSHSDRYYEQYF.

At least ten counts were recorded for this clonotype. The rearrangement links TRBV10-3 to TRBJ1-6; no clear D gene. Germline assignment: CDR1 ENHRY and CDR2 SYGVKD. V was trimmed by 10 bases and J by 6 bases, leaving 13 bases between them. The CDR3 length is 13 residues. The CDR3 is CATHASPNSPLHF. CDR3 nucleotide sequence: TGTGCCACCCATGCTAGTCCTAATTCACCCCTCCACTTT.

Regarding this clonotype: This may come from a read error, since a much larger clone is one base off. J is TRBJ1-1 and V is TRBV19, with no clear D. The CDR3 runs to 13 residues. Germline loops: CDR1 LNHDA, CDR2 SQIVND (reference sequence). V lost 5 bases and J lost 7, with 14 bases in between. CDR3 nucleotides: TGTGCCAGTAGTCGAACTGAGTACAATGAAGCTTTCTTT. It yields the protein CASSRTEYNEAFF.

This clonotype showed up many times. The V call is TRBV10-3, the J call TRBJ1-1, with a possible D match to TRBD1 (6 bases). This CDR3 is 12 amino acids long. Germline V gene lookup returns CDR1 ENHRY and CDR2 SYGVKD. Trimming removed 2 bases at V and 5 bases at J, with 6 bases between. The CDR3 bases are TGTGCCATCAGTGAGCAGGGGACTGAAGCTTTCTTT. Its translation is CAISEQGTEAFF.

This clonotype showed up many times. This rearrangement joins TRBV25-1 to TRBJ1-1; unclear D gene. V was trimmed by 3 bases and J by 5 bases, leaving 10 bases between them. Looked up from germline, CDR1 is MGHDK and CDR2 is SYGVNS. There are 13 residues in the CDR3. The CDR3 is CASSDPITTEAFF. DNA for the CDR3: TGTGCCAGCAGTGATCCCATAACTACTGAAGCTTTCTTT.

In its sample, this clonotype was seen many times. The V and J genes are TRBV4-1 and TRBJ1-6; D is ambiguous. V lost 1 base and J 0 bases, leaving 10 bases between the germline ends. Germline V gives CDR1 MGHRA, CDR2 YSYEKL. The CDR3 spans 17 residues. In DNA form, the CDR3 reads TGCGCCAGCAGCCAAGGGATAGGAGGCTCCTATAATTCACCCCTCCACTTT. Protein: CASSQGIGGSYNSPLHF.

This clonotype has a count of ten or more. V usage is TRBV7-9 and J usage is TRBJ2-5; a possible D gene is TRBD1 (5 bases). Trimming took off 2 bases at V and 4 bases at J, with 14 bases between the two ends. This CDR3 is built from 15 residues. Germline V CDR1 and CDR2: SEHNR, FQNEAQ (reference sequence). Here the CDR3 reads CASSLPSGLGETQYF. The CDR3 DNA reads TGTGCCAGCAGCTTACCCTCAGGGTTAGGAGAGACCCAGTACTTC.

The chain carries TRBV5-1 and TRBJ2-5; a weak D match, TRBD2 (6 bases). CDR1 SGHRS and CDR2 YFSETQ come from the germline V gene. The ends were cut back, 4 bases at V and 1 base at J, with 11 bases in the middle. This CDR3 comprises 14 residues. The CDR3 loop reads CASSPGLIQETQYF. CDR3 nucleotide sequence: TGCGCCAGCAGCCCGGGACTCATCCAAGAGACCCAGTACTTC.

The V call is TRBV2, the J call TRBJ2-5; 9 bases are shared with TRBD2. V was pared by 2 bases and J by 7 bases, with 14 bases of the junction left unmatched. The length of the CDR3 is 17 residues. Per the germline V gene, CDR1 is SNHLY and CDR2 is FYNNEI. Here the CDR3 reads CASSELETSGDRRTQYF. The CDR3 DNA reads as TGTGCCAGCAGTGAACTCGAGACTAGCGGTGACAGGCGGACCCAGTACTTC.

For this clonotype: Since a much larger clone is just one base distant, this may be a read error. The conserved closing phenylalanine or tryptophan is absent in this CDR3, likely reflecting a read error. The chain is built from TRBV2 and TRBJ1-6; TRBD1 is a possible D gene (5 bases). The CDR3 runs 14 residues. Germline-derived CDR1 and CDR2 are SNHLY and FYNNEI. V was shortened by 5 bases and J by 7 bases, with 12 bases between the two germline ends. CDR3 residues: CASSPGWGNSPLHL. CDR3 in DNA: TGTGCCAGCAGTCCAGGGTGGGGAAATTCACCCCTCCACTTG.

This clonotype has a count of ten or more. The gene calls are TRBV12-5 and TRBJ1-6; D remains unclear. The CDR3 spans 16 residues. Trimming took off 5 bases at V and 9 bases at J, with 20 bases between the two ends. The germline V gene encodes CDR1 LGHNT and CDR2 FRNRAP. CDR3 protein: CASGPGSGPGGSPLHF. CDR3 DNA sequence: TGTGCTAGTGGTCCCGGATCCGGGCCTGGAGGTTCACCCCTCCACTTT.

This clonotype was observed many times. V and J are TRBV20-1 and TRBJ2-1, with 7 bases identical to TRBD2. Trimming cost V 1 base and J 1 base; bases outside gene matches: 10. CDR3 size: 17 residues. Germline V gene lookup returns CDR1 DFQATT and CDR2 SNEGSKA (reference sequence). CDR3 in DNA: TGCAGTGCTAGAGTGGGGTCGGCTAGCGGATCCTACAATGAGCAGTTCTTC. Amino acids: CSARVGSASGSYNEQFF.

This clonotype was observed many times. This chain joins TRBV6-1 and TRBJ2-2; D is uncertain. Germline V lookup: CDR1 MNHNS, CDR2 SASEGT. Trimming took 6 bases from V and 4 from J, leaving 6 bases between them. This CDR3 contains 12 residues. For the CDR3, the DNA is TGTGCCAGCAGCTTTACCACCGGGGAGCTGTTTTTT. Translated, it gives CASSFTTGELFF.

At least ten counts were recorded for this clonotype. The chain joins TRBV2 to TRBJ1-2; D is possibly TRBD1 (5 bases). Germline loops: CDR1 SNHLY, CDR2 FYNNEI. V was cut by 4 bases and J by 5 bases, with 8 bases left in between. CDR3 length: 12 residues. CDR3 loop: CASSAQGYGYTF. As DNA, the CDR3 is TGTGCCAGCAGTGCCCAGGGATATGGCTACACCTTC.

This clonotype has just a few counts. The chain combines TRBV5-1 with TRBJ1-1; 8 bases are a match to TRBD1. Trimming cost V 7 bases and J 5 bases; bases outside gene matches: 7. Germline V CDR1 and CDR2: SGHRS, YFSETQ. There are 13 residues in the CDR3. CDR3 in DNA: TGCGCCAGCGGAGGACAGGGAGGGACTGAAGCTTTCTTT. Residues: CASGGQGGTEAFF.